The present entry profiles one T cell receptor beta chain with its context. Reverse transcription of about 0.5 to 1 ug RNA was carried out with random hexamers. TCRdb used MiXCR to reprocess the immunoSEQ multiplex PCR reads, holding one entry per CDR3 protein. The sample lists about 430,000 distinct CDR3 sequences, more than 70% occurring once. CDR1 is SGHNT, CDR2 YYREEE, per germline (reference sequence). Trimming removed 4 bases at V and 2 bases at J, with 8 bases between. This CDR3 is 13 amino acids long. This specimen belongs to a study of CD8 T cells in Susac syndrome. Treatment-naive patients with stable or active relapsing-remitting disease served as multiple sclerosis controls. It was negative isolation that provided the CD8+ and CD4+ T cells, whereas TEMRA cells were enriched by FACS.

This sequence joins TRBV5-4 and TRBJ2-3; D ambiguous. Sequencing used CD8+ T cells from PBMCs. The TCR originated in a human donor with multiple sclerosis. The chain's CDR3 is CASSGEPTDTQYF. DNA for the CDR3: TGTGCCAGCAGCGGGGAACCCACAGATACGCAGTATTTT.